This TCR beta chain comes out of a study of blood T cell repertoires in COVID-19. For the study at large: There were acute and convalescent COVID-19 samples, and they came from the United States, Italy and Spain. Sample material is recorded as cDNA or gDNA derived from T cells, B-cell-depleted T cells, or PBMCs.

In the authors' workflow: Researchers report that nucleated cell counts were estimated from reference gene primer amplification. Profiled with immunoSEQ multiplex PCR; TCRdb holds only in-frame clones, not every one. V and J calls and clone size are those listed in that table; D and trimming were worked out from the DNA. The sample yields fewer than 70,000 clones, roughly 87% seen once. This clone has only one observation. Per the germline V gene, CDR1 is SGHDT and CDR2 is YYEEEE. The CDR3 is 12 amino acids. The trim removed 6 bases at V and 4 bases at J, leaving 2 bases unmatched. The TCR was taken from a man aged 50-60 years with active COVID-19. Sequencing was carried out using peripheral blood. The V and J genes are TRBV5-6 and TRBJ1-2; 8 positions agree with TRBD1. CDR3 protein: CASTGGSYGYTF. The DNA of the CDR3 is TGTGCCAGCACAGGGGGCAGCTATGGCTACACCTTC.